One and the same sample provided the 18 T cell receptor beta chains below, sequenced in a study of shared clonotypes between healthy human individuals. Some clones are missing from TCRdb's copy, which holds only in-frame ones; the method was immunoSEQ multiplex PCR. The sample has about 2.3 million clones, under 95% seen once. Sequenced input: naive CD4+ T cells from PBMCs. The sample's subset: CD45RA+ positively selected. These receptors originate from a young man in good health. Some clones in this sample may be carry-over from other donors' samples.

DNA of the CDR3: TGTGCCAGCAGCTCCGGGACTAGTCTTGGAGAGACCCAGTACTTC. Its translation: CASSSGTSLGETQYF. The rearrangement joins TRBV7-3 to TRBJ2-5, with TRBD2 identical over 8 bases. The CDR3 is 15 amino acids. Germline V gives CDR1 SGHTA, CDR2 FQGTGA. The V segment lost 4 bases and the J segment 4 bases; nucleotides outside the gene matches: 8. Full variable domain (remainder filled in from reference TRBV7-3 and TRBJ2-5): GAGVSQTPSNKVTEKGKYVELRCDPISGHTALYWYRQSLGQGPEFLIYFQGTGAADDSGLPNDRFFAVRPEGSVSTLKIQRTERGDSAVYLCASSSGTSLGETQYFGPGTRLLVL.

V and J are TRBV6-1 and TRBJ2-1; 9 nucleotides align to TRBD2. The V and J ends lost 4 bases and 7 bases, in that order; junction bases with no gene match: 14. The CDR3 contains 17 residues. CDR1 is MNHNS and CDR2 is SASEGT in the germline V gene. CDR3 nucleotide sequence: TGTGCCAGCAGTGCCCGACTAGCGGACCGAGATTGGAATGAGCAGTTCTTC. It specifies CASSARLADRDWNEQFF.

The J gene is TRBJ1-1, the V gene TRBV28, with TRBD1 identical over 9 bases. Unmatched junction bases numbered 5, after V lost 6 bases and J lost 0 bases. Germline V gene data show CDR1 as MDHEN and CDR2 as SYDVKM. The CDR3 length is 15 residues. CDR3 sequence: CASSPGTGLNTEAFF. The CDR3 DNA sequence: TGTGCCAGCAGCCCCGGGACAGGGTTGAACACTGAAGCTTTCTTT.

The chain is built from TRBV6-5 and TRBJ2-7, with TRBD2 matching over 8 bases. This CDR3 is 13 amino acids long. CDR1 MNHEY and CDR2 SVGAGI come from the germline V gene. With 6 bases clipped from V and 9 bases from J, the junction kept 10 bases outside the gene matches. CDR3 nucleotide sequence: TGTGCCAGCAGCACCGGGAGGGACATGGGGCAGTACTTC. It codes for CASSTGRDMGQYF.

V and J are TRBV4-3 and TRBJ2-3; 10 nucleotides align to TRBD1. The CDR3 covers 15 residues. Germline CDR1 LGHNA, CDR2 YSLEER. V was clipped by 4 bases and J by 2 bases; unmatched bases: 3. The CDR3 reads CASSRGQGFTDTQYF. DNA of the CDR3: TGCGCCAGCAGCCGGGGACAGGGGTTCACAGATACGCAGTATTTT.

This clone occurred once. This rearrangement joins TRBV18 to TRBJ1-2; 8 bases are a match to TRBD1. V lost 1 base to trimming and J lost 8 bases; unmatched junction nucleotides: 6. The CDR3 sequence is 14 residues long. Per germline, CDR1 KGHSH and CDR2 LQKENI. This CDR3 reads CASSPLAAGGGYTF. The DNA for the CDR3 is TGTGCCAGCTCACCACTCGCGGCAGGGGGCGGCTACACCTTC. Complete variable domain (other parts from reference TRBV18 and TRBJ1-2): NAGVMQNPRHLVRRRGQEARLRCSPMKGHSHVYWYRQLPEEGLKFMVYLQKENIIDESGMPKERFSAEFPKEGPSILRIQQVVRGDSAAYFCASSPLAAGGGYTFGSGTRLTVV.

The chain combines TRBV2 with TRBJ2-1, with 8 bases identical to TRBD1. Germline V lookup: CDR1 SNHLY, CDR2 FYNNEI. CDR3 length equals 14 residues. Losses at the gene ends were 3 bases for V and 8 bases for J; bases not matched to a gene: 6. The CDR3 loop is CASSEQGALYEQFF. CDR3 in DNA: TGTGCCAGCAGTGAGCAGGGGGCTCTATATGAGCAGTTCTTC. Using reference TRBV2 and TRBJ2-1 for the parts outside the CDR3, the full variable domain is EPEVTQTPSHQVTQMGQEVILRCVPISNHLYFYWYRQILGQKVEFLVSFYNNEISEKSEIFDDQFSVERPDGSNFTLKIRSTKLEDSAMYFCASSEQGALYEQFFGPGTRLTVL.

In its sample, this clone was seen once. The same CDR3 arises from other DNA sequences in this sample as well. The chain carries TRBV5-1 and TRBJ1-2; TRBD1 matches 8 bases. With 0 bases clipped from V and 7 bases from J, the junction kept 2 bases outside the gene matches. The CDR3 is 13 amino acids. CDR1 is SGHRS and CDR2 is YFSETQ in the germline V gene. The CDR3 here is CASSLGQGSGYTF. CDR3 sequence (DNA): TGCGCCAGCAGCTTGGGACAGGGGTCTGGCTACACCTTC.

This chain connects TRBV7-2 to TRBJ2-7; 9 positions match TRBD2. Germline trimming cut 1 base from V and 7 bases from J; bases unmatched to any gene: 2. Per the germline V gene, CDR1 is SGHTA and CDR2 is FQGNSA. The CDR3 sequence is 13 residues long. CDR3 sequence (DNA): TGTGCCAGCAGCTTAGGAAGCGGGAGGGAGCAGTACTTC. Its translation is CASSLGSGREQYF.

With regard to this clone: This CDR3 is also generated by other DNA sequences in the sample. The CDR3 DNA reads TGCAGTGCGGCTAGGGGTGAGCAGTTCTTC. This codes for CSAARGEQFF. J is TRBJ2-1 and V is TRBV20-1, with a possible D match to TRBD1 (5 bases). The V and J ends lost 6 bases and 9 bases respectively, with 9 bases between them. From germline, CDR1 is DFQATT and CDR2 SNEGSKA (reference sequence). The CDR3 sequence is 10 residues long.

As DNA, the CDR3 is TGCAGCGCCCGGACAGGGGGCCCTGGAAACACCATATATTTT. This translates into CSARTGGPGNTIYF. V gene TRBV29-1 combines with J gene TRBJ1-3; the match to TRBD1 covers 11 bases. This CDR3 has 14 residues. CDR1 SQVTM and CDR2 ANQGSEA come from the germline V gene. V was pared by 7 bases and J by 2 bases, with 4 bases of the junction left unmatched.

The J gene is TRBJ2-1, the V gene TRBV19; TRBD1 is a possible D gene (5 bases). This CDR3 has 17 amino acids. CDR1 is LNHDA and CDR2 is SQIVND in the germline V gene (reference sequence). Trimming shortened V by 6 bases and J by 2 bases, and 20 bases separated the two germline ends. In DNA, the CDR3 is TGTGCCAGTAGAGGGGCCTTGGCCGCGGCTACCTACAATGAGCAGTTCTTC. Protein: CASRGALAAATYNEQFF.

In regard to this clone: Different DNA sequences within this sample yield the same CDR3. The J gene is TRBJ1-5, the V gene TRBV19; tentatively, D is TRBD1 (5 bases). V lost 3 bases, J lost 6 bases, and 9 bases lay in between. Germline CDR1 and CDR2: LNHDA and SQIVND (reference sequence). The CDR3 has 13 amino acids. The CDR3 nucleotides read TGTGCCAGTAGTATCAGGGAATTTCAGCCCCAGCATTTT. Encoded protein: CASSIREFQPQHF. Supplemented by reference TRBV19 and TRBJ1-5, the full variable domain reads DGGITQSPKYLFRKEGQNVTLSCEQNLNHDAMYWYRQDPGQGLRLIYYSQIVNDFQKGDIAEGYSVSREKKESFPLTVTSAQKNPTAFYLCASSIREFQPQHFGDGTRLSIL.

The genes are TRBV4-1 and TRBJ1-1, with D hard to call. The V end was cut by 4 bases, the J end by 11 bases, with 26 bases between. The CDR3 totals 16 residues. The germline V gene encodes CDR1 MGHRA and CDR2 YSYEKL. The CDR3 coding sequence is TGCGCCAGCAGCCTCCCCAAGGGTCAGGATAACCCTAGGGCTTTCTTT. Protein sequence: CASSLPKGQDNPRAFF.

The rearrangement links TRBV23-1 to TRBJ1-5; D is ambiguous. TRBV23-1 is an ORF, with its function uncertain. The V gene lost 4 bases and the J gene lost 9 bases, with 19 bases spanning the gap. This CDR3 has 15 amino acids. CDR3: CASSPTGSCGRPQHF. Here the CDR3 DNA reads TGCGCCAGCAGTCCAACCGGTTCATGCGGCCGGCCCCAGCATTTT.

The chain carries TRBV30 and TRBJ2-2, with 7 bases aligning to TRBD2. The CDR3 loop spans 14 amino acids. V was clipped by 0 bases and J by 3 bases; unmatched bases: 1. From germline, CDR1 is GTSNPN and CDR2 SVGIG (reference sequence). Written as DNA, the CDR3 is TGTGCCTGGAGTGTACGGGGGGACACCGGGGAGCTGTTTTTT. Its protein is CAWSVRGDTGELFF.

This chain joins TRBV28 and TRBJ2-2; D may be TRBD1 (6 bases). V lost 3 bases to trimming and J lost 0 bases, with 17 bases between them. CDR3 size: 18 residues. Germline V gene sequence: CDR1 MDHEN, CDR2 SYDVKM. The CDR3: CASSFWDLGQTNTGELFF. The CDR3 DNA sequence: TGTGCCAGCAGTTTCTGGGACCTTGGACAGACGAACACCGGGGAGCTGTTTTTT.

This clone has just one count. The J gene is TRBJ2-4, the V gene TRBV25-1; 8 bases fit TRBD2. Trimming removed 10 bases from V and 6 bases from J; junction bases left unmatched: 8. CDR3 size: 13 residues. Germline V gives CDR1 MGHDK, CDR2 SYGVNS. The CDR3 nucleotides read TGTGCCACCGCGCCCCGGGGGGGAAACATTCAGTACTTC. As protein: CATAPRGGNIQYF.